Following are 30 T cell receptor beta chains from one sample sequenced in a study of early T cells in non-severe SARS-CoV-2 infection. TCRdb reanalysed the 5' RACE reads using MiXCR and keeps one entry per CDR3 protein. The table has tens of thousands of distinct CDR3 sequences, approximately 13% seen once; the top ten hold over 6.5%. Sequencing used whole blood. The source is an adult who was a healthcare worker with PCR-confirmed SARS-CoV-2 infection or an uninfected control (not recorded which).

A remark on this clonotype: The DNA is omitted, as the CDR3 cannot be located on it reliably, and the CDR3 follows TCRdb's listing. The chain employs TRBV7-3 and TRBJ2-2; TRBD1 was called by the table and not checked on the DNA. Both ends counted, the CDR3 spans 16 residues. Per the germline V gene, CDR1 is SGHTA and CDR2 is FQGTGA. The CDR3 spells CASSPPGQGTPGSCFF.

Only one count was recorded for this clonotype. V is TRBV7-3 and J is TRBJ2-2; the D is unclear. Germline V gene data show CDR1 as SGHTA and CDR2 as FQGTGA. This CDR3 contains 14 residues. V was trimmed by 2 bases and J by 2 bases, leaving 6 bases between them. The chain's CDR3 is CASSLETNTGELFF. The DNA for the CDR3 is TGTGCCAGCAGCTTAGAGACTAACACCGGGGAGCTGTTTTTT.

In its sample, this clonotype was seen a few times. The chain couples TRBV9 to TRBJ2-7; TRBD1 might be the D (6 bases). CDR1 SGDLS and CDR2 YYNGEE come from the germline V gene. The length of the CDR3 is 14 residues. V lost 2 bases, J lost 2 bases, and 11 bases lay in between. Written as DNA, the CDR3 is TGTGCCAGCAGCGTCGGACAGTCAGCCTACGAGCAGTACTTC. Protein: CASSVGQSAYEQYF.

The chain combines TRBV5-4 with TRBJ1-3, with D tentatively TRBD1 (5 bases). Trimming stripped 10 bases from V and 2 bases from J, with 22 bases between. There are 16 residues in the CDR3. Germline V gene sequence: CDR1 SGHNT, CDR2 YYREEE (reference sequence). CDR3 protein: CAVLGETAPTGNTIYF. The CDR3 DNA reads TGTGCCGTCCTAGGGGAAACCGCTCCGACTGGAAACACCATATATTTT.

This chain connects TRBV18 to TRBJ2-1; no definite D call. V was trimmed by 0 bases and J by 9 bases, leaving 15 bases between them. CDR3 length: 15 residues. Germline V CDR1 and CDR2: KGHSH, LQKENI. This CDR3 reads CASSPPQDLGLEQFF. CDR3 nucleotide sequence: TGTGCCAGCTCACCACCTCAAGACTTAGGCCTTGAGCAGTTCTTC.

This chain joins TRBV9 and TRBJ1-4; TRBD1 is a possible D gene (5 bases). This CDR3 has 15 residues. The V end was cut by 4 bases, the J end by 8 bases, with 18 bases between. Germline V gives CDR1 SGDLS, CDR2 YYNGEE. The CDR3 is CASSLRDGGAEKLFF. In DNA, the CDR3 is TGTGCCAGCAGCTTACGGGACGGCGGGGCGGAAAAACTGTTTTTT. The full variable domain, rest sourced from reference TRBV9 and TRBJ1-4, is DSGVTQTPKHLITATGQRVTLRCSPRSGDLSVYWYQQSLDQGLQFLIQYYNGEERAKGNILERFSAQQFPDLHSELNLSSLELGDSALYFCASSLRDGGAEKLFFGSGTQLSVL.

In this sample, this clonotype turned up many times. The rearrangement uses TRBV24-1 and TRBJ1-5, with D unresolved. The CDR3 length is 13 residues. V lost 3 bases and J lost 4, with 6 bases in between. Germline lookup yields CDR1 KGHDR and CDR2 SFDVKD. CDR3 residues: CATSDRVNQPQHF. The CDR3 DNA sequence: TGTGCCACCAGTGATCGTGTAAATCAGCCCCAGCATTTT.

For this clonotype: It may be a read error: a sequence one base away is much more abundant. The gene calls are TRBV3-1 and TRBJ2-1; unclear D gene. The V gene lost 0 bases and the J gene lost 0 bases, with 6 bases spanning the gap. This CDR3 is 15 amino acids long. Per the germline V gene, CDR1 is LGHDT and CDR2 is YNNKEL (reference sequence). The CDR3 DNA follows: TGTGCCAGCAGCCAAGAGCTGAGCTCCTACAATGAGCAGTTCTTC. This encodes CASSQELSSYNEQFF.

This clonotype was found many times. CDR3 region: CASGLGQSTDTQYF. In DNA, the CDR3 is TGTGCTAGTGGTTTGGGGCAGAGCACAGATACGCAGTATTTT. The chain employs TRBV12-5 and TRBJ2-3, with no clear D. There are 14 residues in the CDR3. Germline CDR1 reads LGHNT; CDR2 reads FRNRAP. V gave up 1 base and J gave up 0 bases, with 5 bases separating them.

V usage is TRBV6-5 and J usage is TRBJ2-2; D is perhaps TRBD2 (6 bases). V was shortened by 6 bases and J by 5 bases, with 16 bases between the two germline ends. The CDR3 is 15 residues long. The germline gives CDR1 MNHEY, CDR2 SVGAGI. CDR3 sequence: CASSRSGGGTGELFF. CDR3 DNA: TGTGCCAGCAGCCGCTCTGGCGGAGGGACCGGGGAGCTGTTTTTT.

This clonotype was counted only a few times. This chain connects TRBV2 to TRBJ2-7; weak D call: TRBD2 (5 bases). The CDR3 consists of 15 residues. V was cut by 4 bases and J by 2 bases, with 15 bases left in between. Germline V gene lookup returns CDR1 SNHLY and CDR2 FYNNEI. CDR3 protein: CASSVRTEGPYEQYF. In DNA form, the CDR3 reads TGTGCCAGCAGTGTTCGGACTGAGGGCCCCTACGAGCAGTACTTC.

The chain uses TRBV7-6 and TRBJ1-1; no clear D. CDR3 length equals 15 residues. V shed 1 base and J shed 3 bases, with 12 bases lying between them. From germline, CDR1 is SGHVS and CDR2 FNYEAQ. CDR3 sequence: CASSLGLGLDTEAFF. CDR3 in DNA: TGTGCCAGCAGCTTAGGGTTGGGGTTGGACACTGAAGCTTTCTTT. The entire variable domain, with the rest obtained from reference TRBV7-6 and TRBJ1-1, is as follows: GAGVSQSPRYKVTKRGQDVALRCDPISGHVSLYWYRQALGQGPEFLTYFNYEAQQDKSGLPNDRFSAERPEGSISTLTIQRTEQRDSAMYRCASSLGLGLDTEAFFGQGTRLTVV.

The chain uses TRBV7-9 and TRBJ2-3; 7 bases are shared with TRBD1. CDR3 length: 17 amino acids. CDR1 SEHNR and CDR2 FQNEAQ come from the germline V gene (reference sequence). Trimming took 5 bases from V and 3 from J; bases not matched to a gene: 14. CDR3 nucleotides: TGTGCCAGCAGCCCCTTCCCCGGAGACAGGGATACAGATACGCAGTATTTT. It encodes CASSPFPGDRDTDTQYF.

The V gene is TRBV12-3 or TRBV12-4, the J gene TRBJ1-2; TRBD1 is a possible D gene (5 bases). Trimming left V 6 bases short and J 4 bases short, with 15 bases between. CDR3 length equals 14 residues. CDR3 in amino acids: CASSQGMVGYGYTF. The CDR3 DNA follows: TGTGCCAGCAGCCAGGGAATGGTCGGCTATGGCTACACCTTC.

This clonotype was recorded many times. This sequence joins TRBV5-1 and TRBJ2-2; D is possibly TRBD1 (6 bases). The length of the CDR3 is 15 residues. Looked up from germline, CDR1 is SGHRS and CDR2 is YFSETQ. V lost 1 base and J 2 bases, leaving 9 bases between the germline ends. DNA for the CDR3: TGCGCCAGCAGCTTGCAGGACAGCAACACCGGGGAGCTGTTTTTT. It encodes CASSLQDSNTGELFF.

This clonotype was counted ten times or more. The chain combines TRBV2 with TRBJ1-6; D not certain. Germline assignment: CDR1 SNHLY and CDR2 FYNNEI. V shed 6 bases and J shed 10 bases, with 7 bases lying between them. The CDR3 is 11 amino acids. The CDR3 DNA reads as TGTGCCAGCAGGACACGATCACCCCTCCACTTT. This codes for CASRTRSPLHF.

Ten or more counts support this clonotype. In DNA form, the CDR3 reads TGCAGCGTTGAATGGGGGGGTTCCTACGAGCAGTACTTC. It translates to CSVEWGGSYEQYF. The J gene is TRBJ2-7, the V gene TRBV29-1; TRBD2 matches at 7 bases. CDR3 length: 13 amino acids. CDR1 and CDR2 from the germline V gene are SQVTM and ANQGSEA. The V segment lost 2 bases and the J segment 1 base; nucleotides outside the gene matches: 2.

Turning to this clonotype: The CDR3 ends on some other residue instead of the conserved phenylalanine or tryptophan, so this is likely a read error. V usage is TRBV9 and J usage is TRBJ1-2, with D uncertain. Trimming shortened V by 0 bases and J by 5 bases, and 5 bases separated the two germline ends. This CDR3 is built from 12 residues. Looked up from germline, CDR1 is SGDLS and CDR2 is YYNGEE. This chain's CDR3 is CASSVDSYGYTY. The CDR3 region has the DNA TGTGCCAGCAGCGTAGACAGTTATGGCTACACCTAC.

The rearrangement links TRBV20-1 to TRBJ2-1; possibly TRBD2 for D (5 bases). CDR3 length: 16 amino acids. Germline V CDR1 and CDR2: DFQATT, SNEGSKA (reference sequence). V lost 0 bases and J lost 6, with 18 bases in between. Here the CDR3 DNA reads TGCAGTGCTAGAGATGGACCGGGGTTAACTATCAATGAGCAGTTCTTC. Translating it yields CSARDGPGLTINEQFF.

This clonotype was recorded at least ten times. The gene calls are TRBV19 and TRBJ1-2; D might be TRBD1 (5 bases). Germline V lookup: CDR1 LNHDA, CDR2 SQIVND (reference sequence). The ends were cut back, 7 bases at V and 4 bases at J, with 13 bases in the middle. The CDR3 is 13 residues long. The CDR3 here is CASTPSGTYGYTF. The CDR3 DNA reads TGTGCCAGTACCCCGAGCGGGACCTATGGCTACACCTTC.

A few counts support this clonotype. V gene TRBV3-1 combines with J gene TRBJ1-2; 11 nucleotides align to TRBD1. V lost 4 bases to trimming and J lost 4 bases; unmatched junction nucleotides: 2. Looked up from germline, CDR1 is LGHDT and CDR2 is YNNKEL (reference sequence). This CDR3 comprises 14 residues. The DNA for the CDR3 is TGTGCCAGCAGCCCCGGGACAGGGGGCTATGGCTACACCTTC. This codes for CASSPGTGGYGYTF.

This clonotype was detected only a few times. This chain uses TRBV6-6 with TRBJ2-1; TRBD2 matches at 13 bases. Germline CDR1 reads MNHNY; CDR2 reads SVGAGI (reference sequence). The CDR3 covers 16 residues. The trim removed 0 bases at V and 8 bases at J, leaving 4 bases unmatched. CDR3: CASSYSVLAGGYEQFF. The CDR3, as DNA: TGTGCCAGCAGTTACTCCGTACTAGCGGGAGGGTATGAGCAGTTCTTC.

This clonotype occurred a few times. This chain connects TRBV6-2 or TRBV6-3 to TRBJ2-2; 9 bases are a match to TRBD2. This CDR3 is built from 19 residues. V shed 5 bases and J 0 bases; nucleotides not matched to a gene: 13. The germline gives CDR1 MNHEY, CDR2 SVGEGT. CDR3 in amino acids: CASSKNTGTSLANTGELFF. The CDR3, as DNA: TGTGCCAGCAGTAAAAATACCGGGACTAGCTTGGCGAACACCGGGGAGCTGTTTTTT.

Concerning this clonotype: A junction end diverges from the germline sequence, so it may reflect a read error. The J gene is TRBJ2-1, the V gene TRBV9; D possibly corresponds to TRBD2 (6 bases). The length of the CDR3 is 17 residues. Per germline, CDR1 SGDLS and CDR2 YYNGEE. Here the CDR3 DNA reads TGCGCCAGCAGCGTAGGGGACTCCTCGAGCTCCTACAATGAGCAGTTCTTC. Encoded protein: CASSVGDSSSSYNEQFF.

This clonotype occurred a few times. The CDR3 reads CASSRGSRTDTQYF. The CDR3 DNA sequence: TGTGCCAGCAGTCGGGGCAGTCGCACAGATACGCAGTATTTT. The V call is TRBV27, the J call TRBJ2-3; D tentatively reads TRBD1 or TRBD2 (5 bases each). The CDR3 runs to 14 residues. The V and J ends lost 5 bases and 1 base respectively, with 10 bases between them. Germline assignment: CDR1 MNHEY and CDR2 SMNVEV (reference sequence).

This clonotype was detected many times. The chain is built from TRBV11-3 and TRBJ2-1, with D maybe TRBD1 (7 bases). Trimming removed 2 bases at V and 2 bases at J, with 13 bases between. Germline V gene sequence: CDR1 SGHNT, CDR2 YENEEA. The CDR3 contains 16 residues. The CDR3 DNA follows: TGTGCCAGCAGCTTAAACAGGGGAGGAACCTACAATGAGCAGTTCTTC. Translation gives CASSLNRGGTYNEQFF.

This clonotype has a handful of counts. The chain's CDR3 is CASQALAGGPNEQFF. In nucleotides, the CDR3 is TGCGCCAGCCAGGCTCTAGCGGGAGGGCCCAATGAGCAGTTCTTC. The chain couples TRBV5-1 to TRBJ2-1; the match to TRBD2 covers 12 bases. V was pared by 7 bases and J by 6 bases, with 8 bases of the junction left unmatched. The CDR3 has 15 residues. The germline gives CDR1 SGHRS, CDR2 YFSETQ.

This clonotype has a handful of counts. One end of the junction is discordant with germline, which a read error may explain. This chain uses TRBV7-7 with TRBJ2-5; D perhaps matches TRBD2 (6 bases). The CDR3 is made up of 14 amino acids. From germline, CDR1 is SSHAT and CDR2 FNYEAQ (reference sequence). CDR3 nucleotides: TGTGCTAGCAGCCCGGGCGGGGACCAAGAGACCCAGTACTTC. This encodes CASSPGGDQETQYF.

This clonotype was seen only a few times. Here the CDR3 DNA reads TGTGCCACTGGGAGGCCCGGACTAACCTACGAGCAGTACTTC. Encoded protein: CATGRPGLTYEQYF. The rearrangement uses TRBV6-2 or TRBV6-3 and TRBJ2-7; D might be TRBD2 (6 bases). This CDR3 has 14 amino acids. Trimming pared 10 bases from V and 2 bases from J, leaving 18 bases between. The germline gives CDR1 MNHEY, CDR2 SVGEGT.

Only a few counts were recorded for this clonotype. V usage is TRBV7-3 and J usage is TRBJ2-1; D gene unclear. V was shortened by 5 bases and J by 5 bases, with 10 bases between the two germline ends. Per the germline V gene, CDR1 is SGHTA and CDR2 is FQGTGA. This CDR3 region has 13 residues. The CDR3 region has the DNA TGTGCCAGCAGCCAAGGACCTGACAATGAGCAGTTCTTC. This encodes CASSQGPDNEQFF.